This T cell receptor (beta chain) was retrieved from a study of shared clonotypes between healthy human individuals. The germline CDR1 and CDR2 sequences are LNHDA and SQIVND (reference sequence). The CDR3 loop spans 16 amino acids. Losses at the gene ends were 3 bases for V and 6 bases for J; bases not matched to a gene: 10. The method was immunoSEQ multiplex PCR; TCRdb's version includes in-frame clones alone and lacks a portion of them. Of over a million clones listed, roughly 70% are singletons. This chain connects TRBV19 to TRBJ2-3, with 9 bases identical to TRBD2. This clonotype was obtained from a man aged 18 to 29 in good health. The sequenced sample consisted of memory CD4+ T cells sorted from blood. As to subset: CD45RA-negative fraction. CDR3 sequence: CASSIWRGGRKDTQYF. In DNA, the CDR3 is TGTGCCAGTAGTATCTGGCGGGGGGGCCGGAAGGATACGCAGTATTTT. Full variable domain (remainder filled in from reference TRBV19 and TRBJ2-3): DGGITQSPKYLFRKEGQNVTLSCEQNLNHDAMYWYRQDPGQGLRLIYYSQIVNDFQKGDIAEGYSVSREKKESFPLTVTSAQKNPTAFYLCASSIWRGGRKDTQYFGPGTRLTVL.